Listed below are T cell receptor beta chains from one sample, sequenced in a study of radiation and T cells in renal cell carcinoma. Repertoires were generated with immunoSEQ multiplex PCR, while TCRdb's copy carries only in-frame clones and drops some. Of 100,000 to 150,000 clones in the sample, around 80% are singletons; the top ten hold 5.8%. The sample in question was blood, obtained from a patient whose treatment included radiotherapy and nephrectomy. Receptor source: a man aged 45-65 years with renal cell carcinoma. Both conserved end residues are part of each CDR3. A D gene is named only where the DNA matches it firmly.

D	V	CDR3
TRBD1	TRBV30	CAWETGVVTEAFF
.	TRBV28	CASSLAGVRSSGNTIYF
.	TRBV5-6	CASSTYQGAINNEQFF
.	TRBV27	CASSFRGMDEQYF
.	TRBV7-3	CASSSGGRGNEQFF
TRBD2	TRBV5-1	CASRSLAGAEYEQYF
TRBD1	TRBV6-6	CASRGTAQETQYF
.	TRBV10-3	CAIRKGGGDGYEQYF
.	TRBV5-8	CASSSWATGQETQYF
.	TRBV6-1	CASSVQGGTYGYTF
TRBD2	TRBV4-1	CASGSGRFQMGTDTQYF
TRBD2	TRBV9	CASSVGGTRNNEQFF
TRBD1	TRBV18	CASSPPGGSRYGYTF
.	TRBV7-9	CASNGPRAVINTEAFF
.	TRBV10-3	CAISETPGATDTQYF
.	TRBV4-2	CASSQSEGSNQPQHF
.	TRBV5-1	CASSIGPADTQYF
.	TRBV18	CASADLGIQYF
.	TRBV1	CTSTVTDSVGGYTF
.	TRBV14	CASSQGQNNQPQHF
.	TRBV30	CAWSVQGEGGYTF
.	TRBV7-6	CASSTDLNTEAFF
TRBD1	TRBV7-2	CASSLQGIPTDTQYF
TRBD2	TRBV6-1	CASSSAGGSDTQYF
TRBD1	TRBV6-6	CASSTRDRGANEKLFF
TRBD1	TRBV11-2	CASSFMGQGNTEAFF
TRBD2	TRBV27	CASSLGRELDTQYF
TRBD1	TRBV6-5	CASSYPGTGGYEQYF
.	TRBV27	CASRGHMGQPQHF
.	TRBV2	CASRDRTDTQYF
.	TRBV30	CAWSEGALYGYTF
.	TRBV9	CASSVAGNPTDTQYF
TRBD1	TRBV5-1	CASATGGAPEAFF
.	TRBV12-5	CASGLALGVGLGPYEQYF
TRBD2	TRBV4-2	CASSRLQTGGEQYF
TRBD1	TRBV5-1	CASSLLTGGMNTEAFF
TRBD2	TRBV7-2	CASSSWVAGGLYEQFF
TRBD1	TRBV27	CASSFRDRGYEQYF
.	TRBV5-1	CASSLEGTGHREQFF
.	TRBV5-1	CASSLGLSANTEAFF